The subject of this entry is one T cell receptor (beta chain). No antigen is known for it. This specimen comes from a study of persistence of HIV-infected CD4 T cells. The stimulus was an HIV-1 Gag 15-mer peptide pool, roughly 1 ug/peptide/mL. CD40L-negative CD69-negative CD45RO-high memory CD4+ T cells were sorted as populations depleted of antigen-responding cells. The immunoSEQ assay was version 4, run in survey mode. Profiling relied on immunoSEQ multiplex PCR, and the TCRdb table lists in-frame clones only, not all of them. The table lists under 40,000 clones, 75% to 85% of them singletons. The sequences come from CD4+ T cells sorted from PBMCs after 18-hour stimulation, collected from a patient who received antiretroviral therapy. This receptor was taken from an adult woman with HIV who was CMV-seropositive.

The CDR3 region is CASSAFDYLNTGELFF. The CDR3 DNA follows: TGTGCCAGCAGCGCCTTTGACTATTTAAACACCGGGGAGCTGTTTTTT. The chain recombines TRBV9 with TRBJ2-2; D is possibly TRBD2 (5 bases). CDR1 SGDLS and CDR2 YYNGEE come from the germline V gene. The V end was cut by 3 bases, the J end by 2 bases, with 14 bases between. The CDR3 covers 16 residues.